This TCR beta chain was obtained from a study of blood T cells in healthy people across ages. Sample-barcoded 5' priming and a J-beta primer mix drove a second PCR of about 7 to 12 cycles. Per-sample output comprised a minimum of 2.5 million paired-end reads containing CDR3. Each CDR3 protein gets one entry after TCRdb re-called the 5' RACE reads with MiXCR. Here the sample spans around 1,500,000 distinct CDR3 sequences, 40% to 50% being singletons. A few counts support this clonotype. Germline V CDR1 and CDR2: MGHRA, YSYEKL. The CDR3 totals 15 residues. After removal of 0 bases from V and 0 bases from J, the junction contained 2 bases not matched to a gene.

The V and J genes are TRBV4-1 and TRBJ2-7, with 7 bases fitting TRBD2. The sequence was obtained from a young woman in good health. The sample taken for sequencing was blood. The chain's CDR3 is CASSQERGTSYEQYF. The CDR3 DNA follows: TGCGCCAGCAGCCAAGAGCGGGGGACCTCCTACGAGCAGTACTTC.